In this sample, the clone carrying this TCR beta chain turned up a few times. Its antigen is unknown. TCRdb itself ran the reads through MiXCR, one entry per CDR3 protein. This repertoire shows just over 450,000 distinct CDR3 sequences, about 42% found once; its top ten account for around 44%. The sample is drawn from a study of T cell repertoires in cytomegalovirus infection. Study-level background: Used in the study were CMV epitopes, some recently identified and HLA-C-restricted, others well-studied and HLA-B-restricted. Signatures in public TCR beta sequences pointed to both CMV infection and matching HLA type.

Germline values: CDR1 SGHVS, CDR2 FNYEAQ. The length of the CDR3 is 15 residues. V gave up 3 bases and J gave up 0 bases; unmatched junction bases: 5. Study results and limitations: In two of eight donors, the top clonotype was HLA-C-restricted CMV-specific.

The sample here was cultured PBMCs, taken from culture after CMV antigen stimulation. The chain couples TRBV7-6 to TRBJ2-7; the match to TRBD2 covers 7 bases. The sequence derives from a human donor in good health (CMV status not recorded). Some clones in this sample may be carry-over from other donors' samples. This chain's CDR3 is CASSLGGRFSYEQYF. The CDR3 DNA is TGTGCCAGCAGCTTGGGGGGGAGATTCTCCTACGAGCAGTACTTC.